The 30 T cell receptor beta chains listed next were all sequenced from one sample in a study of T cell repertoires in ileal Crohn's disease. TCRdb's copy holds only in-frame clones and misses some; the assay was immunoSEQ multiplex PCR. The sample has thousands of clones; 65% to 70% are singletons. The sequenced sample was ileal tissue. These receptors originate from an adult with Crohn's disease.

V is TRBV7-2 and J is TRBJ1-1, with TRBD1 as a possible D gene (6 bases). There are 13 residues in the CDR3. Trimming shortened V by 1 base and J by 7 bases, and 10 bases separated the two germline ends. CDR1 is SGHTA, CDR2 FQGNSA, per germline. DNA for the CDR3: TGTGCCAGCAGCTTAGGAGGACAGCTTGAAGCTTTCTTT. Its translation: CASSLGGQLEAFF.

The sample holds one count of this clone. The CDR3 coding sequence is TGTGCCAGCAGCTTTAGACAGGGGGCAAGCGATGAGCAGTTCTTC. Translating gives CASSFRQGASDEQFF. This chain uses TRBV5-4 with TRBJ2-1; 10 positions match TRBD1. Unmatched junction bases numbered 7, after V lost 2 bases and J lost 8 bases. The CDR3 contains 15 residues. The V gene's germline CDR1 is SGHNT and CDR2 YYREEE (reference sequence).

CDR3 loop: CASSAGSSYEQYF. The CDR3 DNA sequence: TGTGCCAGCAGTGCTGGCAGTTCCTACGAGCAGTACTTC. The V and J genes are TRBV6-5 and TRBJ2-7; no clear D gene. CDR1 is MNHEY and CDR2 is SVGAGI in the germline V gene. The CDR3 is 13 residues long. V was cut by 5 bases and J by 1 base, with 9 bases left in between.

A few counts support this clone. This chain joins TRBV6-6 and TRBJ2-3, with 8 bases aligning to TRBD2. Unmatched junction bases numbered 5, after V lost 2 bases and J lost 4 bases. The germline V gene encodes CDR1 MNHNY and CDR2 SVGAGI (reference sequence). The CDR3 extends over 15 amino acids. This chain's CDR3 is CASSYTGLASDTQYF. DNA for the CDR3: TGTGCCAGCAGTTACACTGGACTAGCCTCAGATACGCAGTATTTT.

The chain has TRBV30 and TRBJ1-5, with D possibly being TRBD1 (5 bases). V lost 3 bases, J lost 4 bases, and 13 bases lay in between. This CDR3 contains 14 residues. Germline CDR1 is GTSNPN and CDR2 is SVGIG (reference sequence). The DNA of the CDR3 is TGTGCCTGGAGCCAGGGACTTGGGAATCAGCCCCAGCATTTT. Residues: CAWSQGLGNQPQHF.

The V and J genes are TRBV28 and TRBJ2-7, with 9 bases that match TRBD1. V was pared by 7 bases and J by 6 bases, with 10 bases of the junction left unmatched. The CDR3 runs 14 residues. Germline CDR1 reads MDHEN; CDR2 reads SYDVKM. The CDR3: CASISPGTGFEQYF. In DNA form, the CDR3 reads TGTGCCAGCATATCCCCGGGGACAGGGTTCGAGCAGTACTTC.

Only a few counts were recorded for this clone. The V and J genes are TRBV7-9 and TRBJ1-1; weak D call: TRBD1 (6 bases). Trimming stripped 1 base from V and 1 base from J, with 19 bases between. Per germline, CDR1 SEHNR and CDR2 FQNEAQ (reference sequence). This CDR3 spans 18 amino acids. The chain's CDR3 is CASSLVGQGKVQNTEAFF. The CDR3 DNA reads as TGTGCCAGCAGCTTAGTAGGGCAGGGGAAGGTCCAGAACACTGAAGCTTTCTTT. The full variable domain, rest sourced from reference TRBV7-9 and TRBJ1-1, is DTGVSQNPRHKITKRGQNVTFRCDPISEHNRLYWYRQTLGQGPEFLTYFQNEAQLEKSRLLSDRFSAERPKGSFSTLEIQRTEQGDSAMYLCASSLVGQGKVQNTEAFFGQGTRLTVV.

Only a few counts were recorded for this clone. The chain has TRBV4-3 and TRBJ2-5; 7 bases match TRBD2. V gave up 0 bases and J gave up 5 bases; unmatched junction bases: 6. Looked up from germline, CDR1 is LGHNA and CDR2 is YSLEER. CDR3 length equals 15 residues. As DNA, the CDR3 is TGCGCCAGCAGCCAAGAAGGCGGGGGTCGGGAGACCCAGTACTTC. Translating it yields CASSQEGGGRETQYF.

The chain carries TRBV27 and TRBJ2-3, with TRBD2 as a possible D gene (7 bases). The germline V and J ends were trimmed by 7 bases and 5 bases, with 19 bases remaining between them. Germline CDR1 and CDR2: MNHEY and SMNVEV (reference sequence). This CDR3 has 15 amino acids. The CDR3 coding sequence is TGTGCCAGCACCCTGAGGGGGGGCCGGATAGATACGCAGTATTTT. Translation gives CASTLRGGRIDTQYF.

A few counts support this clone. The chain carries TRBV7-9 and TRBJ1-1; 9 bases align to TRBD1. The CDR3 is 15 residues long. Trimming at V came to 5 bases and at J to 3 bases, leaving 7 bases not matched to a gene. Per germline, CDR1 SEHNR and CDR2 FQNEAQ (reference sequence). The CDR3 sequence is CASSPSGQGYTEAFF. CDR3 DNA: TGTGCCAGCAGCCCGAGCGGACAGGGGTACACTGAAGCTTTCTTT.

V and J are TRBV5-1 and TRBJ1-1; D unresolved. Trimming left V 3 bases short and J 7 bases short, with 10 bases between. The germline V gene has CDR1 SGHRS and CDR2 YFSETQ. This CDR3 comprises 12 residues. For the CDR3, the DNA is TGCGCCAGCAGCTCGGAGGTTGGTGAAGCTTTCTTT. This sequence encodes CASSSEVGEAFF.

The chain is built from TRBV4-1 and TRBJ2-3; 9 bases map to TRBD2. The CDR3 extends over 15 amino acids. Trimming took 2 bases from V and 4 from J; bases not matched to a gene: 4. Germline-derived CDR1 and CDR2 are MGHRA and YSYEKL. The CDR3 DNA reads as TGCGCCAGCAGCCAAAGGGCGGGGGGGCCAGATACGCAGTATTTT. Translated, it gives CASSQRAGGPDTQYF.

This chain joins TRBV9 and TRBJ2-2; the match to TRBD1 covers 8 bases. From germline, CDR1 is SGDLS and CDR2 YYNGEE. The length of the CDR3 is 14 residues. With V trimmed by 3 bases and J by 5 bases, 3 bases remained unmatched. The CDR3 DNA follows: TGTGCCAGCAGCGCCGGACAGGGTACCGGGGAGCTGTTTTTT. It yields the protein CASSAGQGTGELFF.

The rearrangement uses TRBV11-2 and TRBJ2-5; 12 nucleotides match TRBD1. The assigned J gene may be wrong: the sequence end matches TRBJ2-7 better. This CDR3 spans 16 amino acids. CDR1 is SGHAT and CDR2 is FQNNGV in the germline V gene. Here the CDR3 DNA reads TGTGCCAGCAGCCCGGGACAGGGGGCGTTCTCCTACGAGCAGTACTTC. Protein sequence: CASSPGQGAFSYEQYF.

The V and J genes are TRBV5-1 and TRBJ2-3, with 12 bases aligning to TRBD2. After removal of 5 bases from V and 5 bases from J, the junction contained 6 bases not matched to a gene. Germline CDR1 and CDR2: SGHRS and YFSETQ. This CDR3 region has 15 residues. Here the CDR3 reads CASSYGLAGKDTQYF. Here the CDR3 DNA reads TGCGCCAGCAGTTACGGACTAGCGGGGAAAGATACGCAGTATTTT.

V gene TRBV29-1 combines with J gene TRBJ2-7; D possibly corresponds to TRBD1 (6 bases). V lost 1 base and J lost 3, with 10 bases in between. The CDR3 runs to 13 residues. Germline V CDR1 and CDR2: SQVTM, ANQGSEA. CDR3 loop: CSVEAQGDYEQYF. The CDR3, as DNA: TGCAGCGTTGAAGCACAGGGCGACTACGAGCAGTACTTC.

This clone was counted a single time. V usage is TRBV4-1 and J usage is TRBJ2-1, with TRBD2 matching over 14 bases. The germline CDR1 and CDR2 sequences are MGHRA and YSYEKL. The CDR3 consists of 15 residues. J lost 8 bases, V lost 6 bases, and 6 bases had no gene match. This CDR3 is CASSHGLAGGYEQFF. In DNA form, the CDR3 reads TGCGCCAGCAGTCACGGACTAGCGGGGGGTTATGAGCAGTTCTTC.

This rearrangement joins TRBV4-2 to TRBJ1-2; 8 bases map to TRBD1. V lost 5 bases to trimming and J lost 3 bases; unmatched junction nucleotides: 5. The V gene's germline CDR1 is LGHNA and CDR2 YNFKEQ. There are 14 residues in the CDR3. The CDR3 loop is CASSAQGDHYGYTF. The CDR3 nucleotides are TGTGCCAGCAGCGCACAGGGGGACCACTATGGCTACACCTTC.

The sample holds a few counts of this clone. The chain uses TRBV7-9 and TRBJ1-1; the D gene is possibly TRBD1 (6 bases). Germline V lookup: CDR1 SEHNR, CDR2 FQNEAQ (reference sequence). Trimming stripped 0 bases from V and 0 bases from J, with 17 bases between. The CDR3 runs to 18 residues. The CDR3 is CASSLAGAGKQLNTEAFF. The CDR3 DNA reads TGTGCCAGCAGCTTAGCGGGGGCCGGAAAACAGTTGAACACTGAAGCTTTCTTT.

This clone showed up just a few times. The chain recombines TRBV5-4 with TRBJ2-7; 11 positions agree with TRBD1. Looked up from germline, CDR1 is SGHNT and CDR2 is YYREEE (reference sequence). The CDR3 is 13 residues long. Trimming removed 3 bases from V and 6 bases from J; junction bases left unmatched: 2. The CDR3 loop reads CASSWTGGGEQYF. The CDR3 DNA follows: TGTGCCAGCAGCTGGACAGGGGGCGGCGAGCAGTACTTC.

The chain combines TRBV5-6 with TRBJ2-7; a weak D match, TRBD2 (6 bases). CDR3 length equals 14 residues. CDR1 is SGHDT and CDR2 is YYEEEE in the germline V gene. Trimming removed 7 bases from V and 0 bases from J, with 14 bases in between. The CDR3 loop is CASRRRGDSYEQYF. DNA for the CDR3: TGTGCCAGCCGGAGGCGGGGAGACTCCTACGAGCAGTACTTC.

In nucleotides, the CDR3 is TGTGCCAGCAGCCAAGAGGGGGAGGCCTATACCGGCTACACCTTC. Its protein product is CASSQEGEAYTGYTF. The chain uses TRBV4-2 and TRBJ1-2; D might be TRBD1 (5 bases). CDR3 size: 15 residues. Germline CDR1 and CDR2: LGHNA and YNFKEQ. The V and J ends lost 0 bases and 8 bases respectively, with 16 bases between them.

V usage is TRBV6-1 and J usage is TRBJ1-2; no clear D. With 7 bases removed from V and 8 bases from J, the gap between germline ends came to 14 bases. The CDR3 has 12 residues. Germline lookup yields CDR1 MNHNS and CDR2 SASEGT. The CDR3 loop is CASKYAVSGYTF. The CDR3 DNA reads TGTGCCAGCAAGTACGCTGTAAGCGGCTACACCTTC.

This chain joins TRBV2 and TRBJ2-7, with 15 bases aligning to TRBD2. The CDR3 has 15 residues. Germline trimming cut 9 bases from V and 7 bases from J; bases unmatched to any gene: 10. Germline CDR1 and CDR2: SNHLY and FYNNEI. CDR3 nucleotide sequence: TGTGCCAGGGGGACTAGCGGGGGGCCCACGAGGGAGCAGTACTTC. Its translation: CARGTSGGPTREQYF. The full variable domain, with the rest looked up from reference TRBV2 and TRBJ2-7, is EPEVTQTPSHQVTQMGQEVILRCVPISNHLYFYWYRQILGQKVEFLVSFYNNEISEKSEIFDDQFSVERPDGSNFTLKIRSTKLEDSAMYFCARGTSGGPTREQYFGPGTRLTVT.

The CDR3 is CASSSIGVSAYGYTF. The CDR3 nucleotides are TGTGCCAGCAGCTCCATAGGGGTGTCAGCCTATGGCTACACCTTC. This sequence joins TRBV7-2 and TRBJ1-2, with D tentatively TRBD1 (5 bases). With 4 bases removed from V and 4 bases from J, the gap between germline ends came to 16 bases. The CDR3 totals 15 residues. Per germline, CDR1 SGHTA and CDR2 FQGNSA.

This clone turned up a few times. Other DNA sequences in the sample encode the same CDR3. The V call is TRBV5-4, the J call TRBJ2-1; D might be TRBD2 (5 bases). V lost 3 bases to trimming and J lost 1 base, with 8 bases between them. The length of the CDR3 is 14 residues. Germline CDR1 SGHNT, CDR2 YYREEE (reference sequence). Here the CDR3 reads CASSSSGSYNEQFF. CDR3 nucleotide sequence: TGTGCCAGCAGCTCGTCGGGGTCCTACAATGAGCAGTTCTTC.

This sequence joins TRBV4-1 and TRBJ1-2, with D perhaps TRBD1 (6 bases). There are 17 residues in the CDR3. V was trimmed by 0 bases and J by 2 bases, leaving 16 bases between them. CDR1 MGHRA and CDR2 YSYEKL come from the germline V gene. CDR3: CASSQDDRQGWNYGYTF. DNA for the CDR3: TGCGCCAGCAGCCAAGACGATAGGCAGGGGTGGAACTATGGCTACACCTTC.

In nucleotides, the CDR3 is TGTGCCAGCAGCTTGGCGGGCTCTTACAGGGAGCAGTACTTC. Its translation is CASSLAGSYREQYF. The rearrangement links TRBV5-4 to TRBJ2-7, with D perhaps TRBD1 (5 bases). The germline CDR1 and CDR2 sequences are SGHNT and YYREEE (reference sequence). V shed 0 bases and J shed 7 bases, with 14 bases lying between them. There are 14 residues in the CDR3.

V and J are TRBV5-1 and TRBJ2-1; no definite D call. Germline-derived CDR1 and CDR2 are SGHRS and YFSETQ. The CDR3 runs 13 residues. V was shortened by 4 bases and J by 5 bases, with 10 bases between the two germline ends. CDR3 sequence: CASSPVVDNEQFF. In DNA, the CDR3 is TGCGCCAGCAGCCCCGTAGTAGACAATGAGCAGTTCTTC.

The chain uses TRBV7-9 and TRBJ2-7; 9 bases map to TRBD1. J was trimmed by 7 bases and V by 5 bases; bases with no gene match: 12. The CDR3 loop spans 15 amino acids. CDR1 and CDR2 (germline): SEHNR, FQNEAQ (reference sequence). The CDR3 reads CASSHQGQGGREQYF. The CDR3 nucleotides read TGTGCCAGCAGCCACCAGGGACAGGGAGGAAGAGAGCAGTACTTC. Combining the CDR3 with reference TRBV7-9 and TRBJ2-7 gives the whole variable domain DTGVSQNPRHKITKRGQNVTFRCDPISEHNRLYWYRQTLGQGPEFLTYFQNEAQLEKSRLLSDRFSAERPKGSFSTLEIQRTEQGDSAMYLCASSHQGQGGREQYFGPGTRLTVT.